This T cell receptor beta chain appears in the sequencing data of a study of PD-1 blockade in classical Hodgkin lymphoma. Exposure to brentuximab vedotin varied, and each patient had relapsed following autologous stem cell transplantation. The protocol was immunoSEQ multiplex PCR, while the TCRdb copy is restricted to in-frame clones and leaves out a portion. The data show around 20,000 clones, more than 75% seen once. Findings and caveats of the study: At C4D1, TCR diversity had climbed significantly for CD4+ cells, though not for CD8+ cells.

V trimming: 1 base; J trimming: 2 bases; junction bases outside the gene matches: 12. Germline values: CDR1 SGHNT, CDR2 YENEEA. CDR3 length: 18 amino acids. This clone was found a few times. As yet, its antigen is unknown. The sequencing used peripheral blood mononuclear cells (PBMCs), collected before the second cycle of nivolumab. The chain has TRBV11-3 and TRBJ1-1, with 8 bases lining up with TRBD1. This TCR derives from a human donor with classical Hodgkin lymphoma. The CDR3 protein is CASSLGNDGQGGNTEAFF. In DNA, the CDR3 is TGTGCCAGCAGCTTAGGAAACGATGGACAGGGTGGAAACACTGAAGCTTTCTTT.